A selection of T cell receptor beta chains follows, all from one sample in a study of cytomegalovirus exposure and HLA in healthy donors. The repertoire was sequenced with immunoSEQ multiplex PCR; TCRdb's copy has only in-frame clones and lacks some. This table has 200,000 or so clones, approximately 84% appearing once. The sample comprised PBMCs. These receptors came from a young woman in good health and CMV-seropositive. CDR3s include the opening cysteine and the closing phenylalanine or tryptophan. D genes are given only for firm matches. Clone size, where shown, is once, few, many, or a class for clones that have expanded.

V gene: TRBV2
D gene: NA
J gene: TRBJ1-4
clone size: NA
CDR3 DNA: TGTGCCAGCAGCCAGATTGGAACTAATGAAAAACTGTTTTTT
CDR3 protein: CASSQIGTNEKLFF

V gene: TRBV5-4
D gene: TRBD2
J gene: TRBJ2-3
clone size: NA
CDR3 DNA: TGTGCCAGCAGCTTGCCACTAGCGGGCCACACAGATACGCAGTATTTT
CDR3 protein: CASSLPLAGHTDTQYF

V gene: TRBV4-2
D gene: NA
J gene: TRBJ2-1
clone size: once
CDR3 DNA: TGTGCCAGCAGCCTAGGGGGCGGGGGGACGTACAATGAGCAGTTCTTC
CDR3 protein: CASSLGGGGTYNEQFF

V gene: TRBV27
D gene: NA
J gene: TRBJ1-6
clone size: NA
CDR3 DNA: TGTGCCAGCAGGGCAGCGAGCTCCTATAATTCACCCCTCCACTTT
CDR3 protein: CASRAASSYNSPLHF

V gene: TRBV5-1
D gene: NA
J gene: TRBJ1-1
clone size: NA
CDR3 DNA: TGCGCCAGCAGCGCACAACCAAACACTGAAGCTTTCTTT
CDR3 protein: CASSAQPNTEAFF

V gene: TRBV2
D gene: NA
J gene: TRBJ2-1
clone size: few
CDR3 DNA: TGTGCCAGCAGTGAACCGAATGAGCAGTTCTTC
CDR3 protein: CASSEPNEQFF

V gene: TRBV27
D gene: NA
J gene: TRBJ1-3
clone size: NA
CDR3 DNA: TGTGCCAGCAGTTCCCACTCTGGAAACACCATATATTTT
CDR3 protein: CASSSHSGNTIYF

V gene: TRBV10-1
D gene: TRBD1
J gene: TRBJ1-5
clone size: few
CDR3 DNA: TGCGCCAGCAGTGTACCGGGACAGGGAATTCAGCCCCAGCATTTT
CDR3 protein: CASSVPGQGIQPQHF

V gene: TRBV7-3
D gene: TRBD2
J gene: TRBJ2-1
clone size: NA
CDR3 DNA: TGTGCCAGCAGCTTAACCCCACCGTCTAGCGGCTCCTACAATGAGCAGTTCTTC
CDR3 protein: CASSLTPPSSGSYNEQFF

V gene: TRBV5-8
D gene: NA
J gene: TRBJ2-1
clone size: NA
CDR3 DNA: TGTGCCAGCAGCTTGGGAGGGACTTACTCCTACAATGAGCAGTTCTTC
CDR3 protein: CASSLGGTYSYNEQFF

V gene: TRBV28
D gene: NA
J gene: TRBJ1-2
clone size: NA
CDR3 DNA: TGTGCCAGCAGTTTACCACACAGGGAAGTACGAGGCTACACCTTC
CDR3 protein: CASSLPHREVRGYTF

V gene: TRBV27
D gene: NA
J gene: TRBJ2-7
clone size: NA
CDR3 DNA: TGTGCCAGCAGTTTAGGCGACAGCTTTTTCCAGCAGTACTTC
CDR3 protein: CASSLGDSFFQQYF

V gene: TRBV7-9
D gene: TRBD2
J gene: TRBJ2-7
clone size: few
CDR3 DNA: TGTGCCAGCAGCGGACTAGCGTCCTCCTACGAGCAGTACTTC
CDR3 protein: CASSGLASSYEQYF

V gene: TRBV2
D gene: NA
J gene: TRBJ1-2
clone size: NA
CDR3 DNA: TGTGCCAGCAGTGCTCAGGGTAGGCGTTCTGGCTACACCTTC
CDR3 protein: CASSAQGRRSGYTF

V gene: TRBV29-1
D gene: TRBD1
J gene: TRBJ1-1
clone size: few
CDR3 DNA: TGCAGCGTGCTCGCCGACAGGGGGCCTGAAGCTTTCTTT
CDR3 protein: CSVLADRGPEAFF

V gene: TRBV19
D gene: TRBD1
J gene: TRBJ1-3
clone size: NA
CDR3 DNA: TGTGCCAGTAGTGTTACCGGGACAGCCACTGGAAACACCATATATTTT
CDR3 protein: CASSVTGTATGNTIYF

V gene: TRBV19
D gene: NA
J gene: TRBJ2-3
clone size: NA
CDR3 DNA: TGTGCCAGTAGTATCGCGGGTCCAGATACGCAGTATTTT
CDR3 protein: CASSIAGPDTQYF

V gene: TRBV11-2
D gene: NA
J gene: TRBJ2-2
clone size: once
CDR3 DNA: TGTGCCAGCAGCTTAGAGGGGGGGCGAGACGGGGAGCTGTTTTTT
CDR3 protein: CASSLEGGRDGELFF

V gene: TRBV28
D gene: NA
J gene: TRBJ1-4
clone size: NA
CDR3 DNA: TGTGCCAGCAGTTTAGGGACAAATGAAAAACTGTTTTTT
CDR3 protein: CASSLGTNEKLFF

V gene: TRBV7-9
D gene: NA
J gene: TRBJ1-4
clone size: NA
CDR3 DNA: TGTGCCAGCAGCCCAGCGGCCGCCCCGGTTTGGGAAAAACTGTTTTTT
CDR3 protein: CASSPAAAPVWEKLFF

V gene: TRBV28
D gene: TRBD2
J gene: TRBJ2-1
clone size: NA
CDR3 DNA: TGTGCCAGCAGTTTCTCTAGCGGGAGAAAGGATGAGCAGTTCTTC
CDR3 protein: CASSFSSGRKDEQFF

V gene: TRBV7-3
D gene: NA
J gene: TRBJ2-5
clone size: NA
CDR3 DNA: TGTGCCAGCAGCTCGACGCGGGAAGAGACCCAGTACTTC
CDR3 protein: CASSSTREETQYF

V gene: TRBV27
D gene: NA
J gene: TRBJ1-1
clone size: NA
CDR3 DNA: TGTGCCAGCAGTTACAGCCCGAAGGCTGAAGCTTTCTTT
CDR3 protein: CASSYSPKAEAFF

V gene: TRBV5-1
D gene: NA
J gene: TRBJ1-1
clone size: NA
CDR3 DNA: TGCGCCAGCAGCTCCCCAGGGTTGCCTGAAGCTTTCTTT
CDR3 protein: CASSSPGLPEAFF

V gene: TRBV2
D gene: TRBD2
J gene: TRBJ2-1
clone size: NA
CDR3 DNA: TGTGCCAGCAGGAGACTAGCGGGAGATCGGAATGAGCAGTTCTTC
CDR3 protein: CASRRLAGDRNEQFF

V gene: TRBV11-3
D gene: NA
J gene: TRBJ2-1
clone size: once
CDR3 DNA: TGTGCCAGCAGCAAGACGGCCTCGGGTAACAATGAGCAGTTCTTC
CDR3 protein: CASSKTASGNNEQFF

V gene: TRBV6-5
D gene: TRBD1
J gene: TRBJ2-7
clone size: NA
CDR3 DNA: TGTGCCAGCAGTTACCTAGGACAGGTCTACGAGCAGTACTTC
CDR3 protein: CASSYLGQVYEQYF

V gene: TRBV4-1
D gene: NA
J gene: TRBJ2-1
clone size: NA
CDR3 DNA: TGCGCCAGCAGCCCGTCCTTTGTCGATGAGCAGTTCTTC
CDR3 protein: CASSPSFVDEQFF

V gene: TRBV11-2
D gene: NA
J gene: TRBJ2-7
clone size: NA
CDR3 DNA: TGTGCCAGCAGCCTGATAAGAGTATCCTACGAGCAGTACTTC
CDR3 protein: CASSLIRVSYEQYF

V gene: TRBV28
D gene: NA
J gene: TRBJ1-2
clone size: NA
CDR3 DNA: TGTGCCAGCAGTTTTTACAGGGCCTTCTCCACCTTC
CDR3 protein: CASSFYRAFSTF

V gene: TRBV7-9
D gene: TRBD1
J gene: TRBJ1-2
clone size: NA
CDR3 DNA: TGTGCCAGCAGCGTACAGGGGGTCGACGGCTACACCTTC
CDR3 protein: CASSVQGVDGYTF

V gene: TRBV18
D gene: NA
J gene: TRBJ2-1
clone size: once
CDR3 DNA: TGTGCCAGCTCACCCGAGCAGGGGGGCGCCCCCGCGTATGAGCAGTTCTTC
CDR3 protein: CASSPEQGGAPAYEQFF

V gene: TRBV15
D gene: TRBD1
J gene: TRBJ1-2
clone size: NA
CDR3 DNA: TGTGCCACCAGCAGAGGCCGGGGGGACAGGGCCTATGGCTACACCTTC
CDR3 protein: CATSRGRGDRAYGYTF

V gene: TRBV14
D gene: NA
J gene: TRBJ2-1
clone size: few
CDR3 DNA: TGTGCCAGCAGCCAAGAGGTTCCGGGATCTCCCCGGGGTGAGCAGTTCTTC
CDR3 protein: CASSQEVPGSPRGEQFF

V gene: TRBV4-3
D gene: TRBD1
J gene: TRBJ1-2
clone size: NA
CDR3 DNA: TGCGCCAGCAGCTCCGGGACAGGGGGCTTAAGAAGTGGCTACACCTTC
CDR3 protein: CASSSGTGGLRSGYTF

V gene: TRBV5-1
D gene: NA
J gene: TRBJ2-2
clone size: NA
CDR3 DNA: TGCGCCAGCAGCTTGCAGATAAACACCGGGGAGCTGTTTTTT
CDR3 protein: CASSLQINTGELFF

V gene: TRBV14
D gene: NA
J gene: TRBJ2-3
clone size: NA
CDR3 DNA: TGTGCCAGCAGCCAGGCGGGGGCCACAGATACGCAGTATTTT
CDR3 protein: CASSQAGATDTQYF

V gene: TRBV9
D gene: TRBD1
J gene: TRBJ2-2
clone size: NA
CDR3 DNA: TGTGCCAGCAGCGCACCGGGACAGGGGTACACCGGGGAGCTGTTTTTT
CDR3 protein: CASSAPGQGYTGELFF

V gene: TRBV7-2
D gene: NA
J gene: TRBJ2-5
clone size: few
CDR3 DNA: TGTGCCAGCAGCCCAGTAAGGGTCCAGGGGACCCAGTACTTC
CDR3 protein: CASSPVRVQGTQYF

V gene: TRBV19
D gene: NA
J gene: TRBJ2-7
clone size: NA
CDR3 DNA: TGTGCCAGTCTGGCGGGGCCTAGCCACGAGCAGTACTTC
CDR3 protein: CASLAGPSHEQYF